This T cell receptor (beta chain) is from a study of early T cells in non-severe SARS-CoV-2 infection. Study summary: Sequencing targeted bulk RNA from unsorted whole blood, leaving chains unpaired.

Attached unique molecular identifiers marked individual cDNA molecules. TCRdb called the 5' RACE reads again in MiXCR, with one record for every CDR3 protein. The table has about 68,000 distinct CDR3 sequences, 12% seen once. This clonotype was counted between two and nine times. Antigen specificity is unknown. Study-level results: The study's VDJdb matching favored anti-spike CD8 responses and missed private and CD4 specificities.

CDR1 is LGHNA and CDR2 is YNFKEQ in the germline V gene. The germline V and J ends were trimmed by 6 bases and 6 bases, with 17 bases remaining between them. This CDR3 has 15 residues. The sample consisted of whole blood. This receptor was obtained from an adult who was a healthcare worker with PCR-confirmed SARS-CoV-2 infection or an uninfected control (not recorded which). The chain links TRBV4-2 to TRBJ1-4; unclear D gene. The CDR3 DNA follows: TGTGCCAGCAGTCCCCTCGTCCATAAGGATGAAAAACTGTTTTTT. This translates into CASSPLVHKDEKLFF.